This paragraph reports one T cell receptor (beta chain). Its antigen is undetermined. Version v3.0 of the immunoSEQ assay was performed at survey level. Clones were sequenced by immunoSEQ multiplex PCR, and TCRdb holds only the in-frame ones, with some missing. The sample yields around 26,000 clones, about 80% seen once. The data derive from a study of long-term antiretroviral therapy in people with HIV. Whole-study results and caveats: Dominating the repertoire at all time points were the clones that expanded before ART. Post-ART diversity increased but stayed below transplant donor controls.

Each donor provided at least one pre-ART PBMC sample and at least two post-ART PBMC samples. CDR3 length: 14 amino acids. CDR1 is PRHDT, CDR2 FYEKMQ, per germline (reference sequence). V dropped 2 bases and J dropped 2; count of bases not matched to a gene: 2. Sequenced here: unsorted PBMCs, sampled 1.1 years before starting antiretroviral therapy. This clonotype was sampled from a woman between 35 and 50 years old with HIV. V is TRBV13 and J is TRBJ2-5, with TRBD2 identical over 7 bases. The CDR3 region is CASSLRGEQETQYF. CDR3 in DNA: TGTGCCAGCAGCTTACGGGGGGAACAAGAGACCCAGTACTTC.